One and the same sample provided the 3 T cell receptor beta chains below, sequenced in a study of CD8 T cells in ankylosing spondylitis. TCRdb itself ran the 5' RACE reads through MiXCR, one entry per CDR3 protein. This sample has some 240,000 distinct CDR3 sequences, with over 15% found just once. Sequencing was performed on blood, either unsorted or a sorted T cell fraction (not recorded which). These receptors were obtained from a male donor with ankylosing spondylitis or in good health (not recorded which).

CDR3 sequence reads: CAISEGKNEQFF. As DNA, the CDR3 is TGTGCCATCAGTGAGGGGAAGAATGAGCAGTTCTTC. The V gene is TRBV10-3, the J gene TRBJ2-1; D is uncertain. CDR1 is ENHRY and CDR2 is SYGVKD in the germline V gene. There are 12 residues in the CDR3. Between the trimmed V and J ends, which lost 2 bases and 7 bases, there was a span of 6 bases.

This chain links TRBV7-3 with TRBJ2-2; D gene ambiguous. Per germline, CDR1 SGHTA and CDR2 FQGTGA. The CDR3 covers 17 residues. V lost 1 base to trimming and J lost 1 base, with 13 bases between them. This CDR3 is CASSLIPGGKNTGELFF. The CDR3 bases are TGTGCCAGCAGCTTAATCCCTGGCGGAAAGAACACCGGGGAGCTGTTTTTT.

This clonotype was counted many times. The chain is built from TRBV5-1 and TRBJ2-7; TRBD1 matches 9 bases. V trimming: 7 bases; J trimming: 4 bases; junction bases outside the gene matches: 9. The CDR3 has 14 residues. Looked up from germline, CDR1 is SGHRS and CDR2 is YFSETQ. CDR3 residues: CASGPGTGLYEQYF. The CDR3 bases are TGCGCCAGCGGCCCCGGGACAGGGTTATACGAGCAGTACTTC.